This T cell receptor (beta chain) stems from a study of OX40 agonist ivuxolimab in advanced cancers. Study-wide background: The patients received agonistic anti-OX40 (CD134) antibody ivuxolimab. Administration of intravenous ivuxolimab to patients occurred every 2 weeks at 0.01 to 10 mg/kg. Earlier treatment with anti-PD-1, anti-PD-L1 or anti-CTLA-4 was permitted, and roughly 42% had received some.

Clones were read by immunoSEQ multiplex PCR, and TCRdb kept only the in-frame ones, dropping some. The sample has 60,000 to 85,000 clones, roughly four fifths seen once; the top ten hold 6% to 8%. V gave up 4 bases and J gave up 6 bases; unmatched junction bases: 8. Germline loops: CDR1 SNHLY, CDR2 FYNNEI. CDR3 size: 15 residues. Overall study findings and caveats: Patients with a partial response at 0.1-3.0 mg/kg had among the lowest clonal expansion.

This clone occurred a few times. Its antigen remains unknown. The specimen was CD4+ or CD8+ T cells sorted from blood, collected in a trial of the OX40 agonist ivuxolimab. The receptor's source is an adult with an advanced solid tumor such as melanoma, head and neck, liver or kidney cancer. The chain employs TRBV2 and TRBJ1-5, with 8 nucleotides matching TRBD1. The CDR3: CASSGDGQGGQPQHF. Here the CDR3 DNA reads TGTGCCAGCAGTGGGGATGGACAGGGTGGTCAGCCCCAGCATTTT.